Ten or more counts support the clone carrying this T cell receptor beta chain. Its matching antigen is unknown. This sample was included in a study of T cells in Graves' hyperthyroidism and ophthalmopathy. Looking at the study overall: Staff took peripheral blood when the initial diagnosis was made, before any treatment began.

Germline CDR1 SGHNT, CDR2 YENEEA. Trimming took off 1 base at V and 1 base at J, with 7 bases between the two ends. This CDR3 has 14 amino acids. Using RNA transcripts as the source, TCR beta CDR3 regions were amplified. HTBI primers were used for first-round RT-PCR of the TCR CDR3. TCRdb re-analysed the multiplex PCR reads in MiXCR, keeping a single row per CDR3 protein. The sample shows hundreds of thousands of distinct CDR3 sequences, less than 20% of them seen only once. Study-wide points: In the analysis, a 13 V-J model separated ophthalmopathy from stable hyperthyroidism.

No progression to ophthalmopathy during 18 months of follow-up defined stable disease. Subjects aged 18 to 65 presented with newly diagnosed hyperthyroidism of less than 2 months' duration. The chain combines TRBV11-3 with TRBJ2-5; D unclear. The receptor's source is a woman in her late teens or twenties with Graves' hyperthyroidism. The sequencing input was blood. CDR3 sequence reads: CASSLGASQETQYF. CDR3 in DNA: TGTGCCAGCAGCTTAGGGGCCAGCCAAGAGACCCAGTACTTC.